Below are 12 T cell receptor beta chains sequenced from a single sample in a study of cytomegalovirus exposure and HLA in healthy donors. Primers for the PCR totalled 60 Vbeta and 13 Jbeta. Assay used: immunoSEQ multiplex PCR; TCRdb lists only in-frame clones, some missing. The sample contains 150,000 to 200,000 clones, around four fifths of which appear only once. Sequenced: PBMCs. Receptor source: a woman aged 45-59 years in good health and CMV-seropositive.

The chain employs TRBV27 and TRBJ2-3; tentatively, D is TRBD2 (5 bases). The germline gives CDR1 MNHEY, CDR2 SMNVEV (reference sequence). The CDR3 spans 16 residues. V lost 1 base, J lost 2 bases, and 13 bases lay in between. The CDR3 DNA follows: TGTGCCAGCAGTTTATTCGGACTTCCCCTCACAGATACGCAGTATTTT. Residues: CASSLFGLPLTDTQYF.

The rearrangement links TRBV30 to TRBJ1-5; 8 nucleotides align to TRBD1. The J segment lost 7 bases and the V segment lost 0 bases, leaving 2 bases of the junction unmatched. The CDR3 spans 13 residues. Germline CDR1 is GTSNPN and CDR2 is SVGIG (reference sequence). The CDR3: CAWSVQGDQPQHF. CDR3 coding DNA: TGTGCCTGGAGTGTACAGGGGGACCAGCCCCAGCATTTT.

The chain uses TRBV10-3 and TRBJ1-2, with TRBD1 matching 7 bases. V was pared by 3 bases and J by 4 bases, with 11 bases of the junction left unmatched. The germline CDR1 and CDR2 sequences are ENHRY and SYGVKD. The CDR3 covers 16 residues. The CDR3 bases are TGTGCCATCAGTGAAAATGAAAGGGGGCGCGGCTATGGCTACACCTTC. Translation gives CAISENERGRGYGYTF.

The chain is built from TRBV6-1 and TRBJ2-5; the D is unclear. Germline V gene data show CDR1 as MNHNS and CDR2 as SASEGT. This CDR3 has 13 amino acids. Trimming left V 3 bases short and J 2 bases short, with 7 bases between. CDR3 sequence (DNA): TGTGCCAGCAGTGAGGGCATTCAAGAGACCCAGTACTTC. It is translated as CASSEGIQETQYF.

The chain employs TRBV28 and TRBJ1-6; perhaps TRBD1 as D (6 bases). The V end was cut by 3 bases, the J end by 0 bases, with 9 bases between. Per the germline V gene, CDR1 is MDHEN and CDR2 is SYDVKM. The CDR3 is made up of 16 amino acids. This CDR3 reads CASSFLQGSYNSPLHF. The CDR3 DNA follows: TGTGCCAGCAGTTTTCTACAGGGCTCCTATAATTCACCCCTCCACTTT.

This sequence joins TRBV7-8 and TRBJ2-1; a weak D match, TRBD1 (5 bases). Germline V CDR1 and CDR2: SGHVS, FQNEAQ. V shed 5 bases and J shed 0 bases, with 5 bases lying between them. This CDR3 is built from 13 residues. In nucleotides, the CDR3 is TGTGCCAGCAGCAGGGGCTCCTACAATGAGCAGTTCTTC. Translation gives CASSRGSYNEQFF.

The chain combines TRBV28 with TRBJ1-2; D gene unclear. The CDR3 covers 12 residues. Germline CDR1 and CDR2: MDHEN and SYDVKM. The V and J ends lost 3 bases and 0 bases respectively, with 2 bases between them. CDR3 bases: TGTGCCAGCAGTTTCACTAACTATGGCTACACCTTC. Translation: CASSFTNYGYTF.

In this sample, this clone turned up a few times. This rearrangement joins TRBV7-9 to TRBJ2-2; D uncertain. V dropped 5 bases and J dropped 5 bases, with 9 bases sitting between them. The CDR3 extends over 13 amino acids. The germline gives CDR1 SEHNR, CDR2 FQNEAQ (reference sequence). CDR3 DNA: TGTGCCAGCAGCCCCTACCGGACCGGGGAGCTGTTTTTT. It yields the protein CASSPYRTGELFF. Complete variable domain (other parts from reference TRBV7-9 and TRBJ2-2): DTGVSQNPRHKITKRGQNVTFRCDPISEHNRLYWYRQTLGQGPEFLTYFQNEAQLEKSRLLSDRFSAERPKGSFSTLEIQRTEQGDSAMYLCASSPYRTGELFFGEGSRLTVL.

The chain uses TRBV7-2 and TRBJ2-1, with 9 bases fitting TRBD2. J gave up 6 bases and V 2 bases, and 11 bases lay outside the gene matches. There are 17 residues in the CDR3. The germline gives CDR1 SGHTA, CDR2 FQGNSA. CDR3 in DNA: TGTGCCAGCAGCTTATGGGCCGCGGGGGGGGTCGGCAATGAGCAGTTCTTC. Its translation is CASSLWAAGGVGNEQFF.

The chain uses TRBV10-1 and TRBJ2-5; tentative D call: TRBD1 (5 bases). This CDR3 is built from 14 residues. V was clipped by 8 bases and J by 5 bases, with 18 bases between them. Germline V gene lookup returns CDR1 WNHNN and CDR2 SYGVQD (reference sequence). CDR3 loop: CASPMRPGWETQYF. The CDR3 DNA reads as TGCGCCAGCCCGATGCGACCAGGGTGGGAGACCCAGTACTTC.

Note on this clone: Other DNA sequences from this sample encode an identical CDR3 as well. The chain has TRBV7-2 and TRBJ2-2, with a weak D call TRBD2 (6 bases). The germline CDR1 and CDR2 sequences are SGHTA and FQGNSA. The CDR3 has 16 amino acids. V was cut by 1 base and J by 0 bases, with 9 bases left in between. In DNA, the CDR3 is TGTGCCAGCAGCTTAGAAGGAGGGGCGAACACCGGGGAGCTGTTTTTT. Amino acids: CASSLEGGANTGELFF.

This clone was seen a few times. Distinct nucleotide sequences in the sample also encode this CDR3. The rearrangement uses TRBV4-1 and TRBJ2-1; 11 bases align to TRBD2. After removal of 3 bases from V and 4 bases from J, the junction contained 5 bases not matched to a gene. CDR1 and CDR2 from the germline V gene are MGHRA and YSYEKL. This CDR3 region has 16 residues. The CDR3 region is CASSHSLAGVYNEQFF. CDR3 DNA sequence: TGCGCCAGCAGCCACTCACTAGCGGGAGTTTACAATGAGCAGTTCTTC.